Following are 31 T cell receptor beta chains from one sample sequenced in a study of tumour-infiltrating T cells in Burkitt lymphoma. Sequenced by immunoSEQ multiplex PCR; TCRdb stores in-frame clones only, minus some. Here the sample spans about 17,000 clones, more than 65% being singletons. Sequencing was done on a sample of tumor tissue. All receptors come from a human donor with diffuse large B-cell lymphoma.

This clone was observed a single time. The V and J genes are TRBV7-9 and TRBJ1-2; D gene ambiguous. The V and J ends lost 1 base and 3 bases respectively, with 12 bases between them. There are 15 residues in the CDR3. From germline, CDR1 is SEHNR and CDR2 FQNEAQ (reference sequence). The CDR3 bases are TGTGCCAGCAGCTTAGTAATTGCAGGCCACTATGGCTACACCTTC. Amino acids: CASSLVIAGHYGYTF. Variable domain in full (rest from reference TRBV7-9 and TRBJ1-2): DTGVSQNPRHKITKRGQNVTFRCDPISEHNRLYWYRQTLGQGPEFLTYFQNEAQLEKSRLLSDRFSAERPKGSFSTLEIQRTEQGDSAMYLCASSLVIAGHYGYTFGSGTRLTVV.

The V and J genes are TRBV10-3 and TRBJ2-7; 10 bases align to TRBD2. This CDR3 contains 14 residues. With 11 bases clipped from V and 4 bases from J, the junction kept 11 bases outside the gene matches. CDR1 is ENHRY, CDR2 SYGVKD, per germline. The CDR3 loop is CAVGLAEISYEQYF. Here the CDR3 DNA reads TGTGCCGTTGGACTAGCGGAGATCAGTTACGAGCAGTACTTC.

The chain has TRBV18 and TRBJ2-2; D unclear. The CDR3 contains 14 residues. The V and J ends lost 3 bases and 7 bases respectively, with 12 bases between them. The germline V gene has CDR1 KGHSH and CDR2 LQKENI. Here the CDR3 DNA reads TGTGCCAGCTCACCGTATCCTGAAGGCGGGGAGCTGTTTTTT. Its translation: CASSPYPEGGELFF.

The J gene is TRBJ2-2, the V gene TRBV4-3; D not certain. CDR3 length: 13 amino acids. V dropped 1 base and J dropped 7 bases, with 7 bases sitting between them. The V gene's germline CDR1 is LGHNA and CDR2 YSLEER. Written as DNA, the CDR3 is TGCGCCAGCAGCCAAGTAACATTCGGGGAGCTGTTTTTT. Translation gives CASSQVTFGELFF.

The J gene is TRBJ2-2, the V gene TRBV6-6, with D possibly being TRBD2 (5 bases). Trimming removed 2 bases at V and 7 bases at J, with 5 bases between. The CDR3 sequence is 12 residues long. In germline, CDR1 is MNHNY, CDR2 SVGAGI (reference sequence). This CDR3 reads CASSYGSGELFF. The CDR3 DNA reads TGTGCCAGCAGTTACGGGAGCGGGGAGCTGTTTTTT.

The CDR3 loop reads CASSLVSLASSYNEQFF. As DNA, the CDR3 is TGTGCCAGCAGCTTAGTGTCCCTAGCCAGCTCCTACAATGAGCAGTTCTTC. The chain recombines TRBV13 with TRBJ2-1, with a tentative D call TRBD2 (5 bases). Germline-derived CDR1 and CDR2 are PRHDT and FYEKMQ (reference sequence). The CDR3 runs to 17 residues. Between the trimmed V and J ends, which lost 1 base and 0 bases, there was a span of 13 bases.

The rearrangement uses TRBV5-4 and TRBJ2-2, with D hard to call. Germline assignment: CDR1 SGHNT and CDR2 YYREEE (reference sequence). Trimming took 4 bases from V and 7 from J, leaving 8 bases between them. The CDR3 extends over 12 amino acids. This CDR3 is CASSVGSGELFF. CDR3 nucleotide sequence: TGTGCCAGCAGCGTTGGTAGCGGGGAGCTGTTTTTT.

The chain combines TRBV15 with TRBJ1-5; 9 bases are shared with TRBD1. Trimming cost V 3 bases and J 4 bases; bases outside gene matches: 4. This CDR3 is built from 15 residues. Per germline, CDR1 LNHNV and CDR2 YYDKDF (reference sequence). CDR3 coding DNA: TGTGCCACCAGCAGTTTGACAGGGGGAAATCAGCCCCAGCATTTT. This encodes CATSSLTGGNQPQHF.

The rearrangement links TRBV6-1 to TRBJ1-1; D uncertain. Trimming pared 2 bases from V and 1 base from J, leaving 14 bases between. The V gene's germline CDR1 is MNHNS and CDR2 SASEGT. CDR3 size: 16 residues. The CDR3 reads CASSEPLPVRNTEAFF. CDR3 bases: TGTGCCAGCAGTGAACCGCTCCCGGTACGGAACACTGAAGCTTTCTTT.

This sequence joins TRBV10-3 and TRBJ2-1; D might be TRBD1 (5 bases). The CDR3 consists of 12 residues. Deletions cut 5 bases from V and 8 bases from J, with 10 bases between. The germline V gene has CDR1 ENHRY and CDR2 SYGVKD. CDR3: CAISSRGDEQFF. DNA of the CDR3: TGTGCCATCAGTAGTAGGGGCGATGAGCAGTTCTTC.

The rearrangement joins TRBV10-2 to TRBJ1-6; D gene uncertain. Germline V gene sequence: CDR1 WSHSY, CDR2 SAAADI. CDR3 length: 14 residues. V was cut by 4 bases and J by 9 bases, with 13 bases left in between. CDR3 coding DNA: TGCGCCAGCAGTGGTTGGGCCGACGGTTCACCCCTCCACTTT. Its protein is CASSGWADGSPLHF.

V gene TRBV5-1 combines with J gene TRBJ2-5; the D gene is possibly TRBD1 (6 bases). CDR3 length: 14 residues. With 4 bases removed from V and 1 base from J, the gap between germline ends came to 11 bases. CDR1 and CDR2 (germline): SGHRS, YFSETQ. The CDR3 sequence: CASSLGHVQETQYF. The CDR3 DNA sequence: TGCGCCAGCAGCCTGGGACATGTCCAAGAGACCCAGTACTTC. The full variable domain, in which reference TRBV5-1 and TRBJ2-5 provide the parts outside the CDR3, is KAGVTQTPRYLIKTRGQQVTLSCSPISGHRSVSWYQQTPGQGLQFLFEYFSETQRNKGNFPGRFSGRQFSNSRSEMNVSTLELGDSALYLCASSLGHVQETQYFGPGTRLLVL.

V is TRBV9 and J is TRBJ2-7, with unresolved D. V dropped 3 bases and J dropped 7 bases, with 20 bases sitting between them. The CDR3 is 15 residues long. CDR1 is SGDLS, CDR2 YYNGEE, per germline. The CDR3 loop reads CASSASGSPVKEQYF. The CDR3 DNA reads TGTGCCAGCAGCGCTTCCGGTTCCCCCGTTAAGGAGCAGTACTTC.

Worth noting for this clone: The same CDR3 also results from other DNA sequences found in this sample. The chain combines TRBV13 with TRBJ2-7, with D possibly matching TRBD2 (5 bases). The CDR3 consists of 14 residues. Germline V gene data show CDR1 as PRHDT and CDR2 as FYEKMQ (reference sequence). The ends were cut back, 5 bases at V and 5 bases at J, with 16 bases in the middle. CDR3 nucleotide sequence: TGTGCCAGCAGCCCGGCGGGTCCCTTGAACGAGCAGTACTTC. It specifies CASSPAGPLNEQYF. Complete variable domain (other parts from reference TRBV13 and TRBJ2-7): AAGVIQSPRHLIKEKRETATLKCYPIPRHDTVYWYQQGPGQDPQFLISFYEKMQSDKGSIPDRFSAQQFSDYHSELNMSSLELGDSALYFCASSPAGPLNEQYFGPGTRLTVT.

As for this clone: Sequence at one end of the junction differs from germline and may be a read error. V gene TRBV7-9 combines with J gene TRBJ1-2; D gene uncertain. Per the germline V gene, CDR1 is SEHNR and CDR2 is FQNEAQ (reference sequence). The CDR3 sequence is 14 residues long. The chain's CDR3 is CASSSRKDGYGYTF. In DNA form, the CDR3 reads TGTGCCAGCAGCTCCAGAAAGGACGGCTATGGCTACACCTTT. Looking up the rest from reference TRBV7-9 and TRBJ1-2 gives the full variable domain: DTGVSQNPRHKITKRGQNVTFRCDPISEHNRLYWYRQTLGQGPEFLTYFQNEAQLEKSRLLSDRFSAERPKGSFSTLEIQRTEQGDSAMYLCASSSRKDGYGYTFGSGTRLTVV.

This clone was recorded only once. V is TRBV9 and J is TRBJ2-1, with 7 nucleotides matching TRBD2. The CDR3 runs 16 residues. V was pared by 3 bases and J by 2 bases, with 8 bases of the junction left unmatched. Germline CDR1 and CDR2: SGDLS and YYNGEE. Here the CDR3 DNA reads TGTGCCAGCAGCGGGGAGACTAGCCTCCCCTACAATGAGCAGTTCTTC. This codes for CASSGETSLPYNEQFF.

The CDR3 DNA reads TGTGCCAGCAGTTTGGGGCAAAATTCACCCCTCCACTTT. As protein: CASSLGQNSPLHF. The gene calls are TRBV27 and TRBJ1-6; possibly TRBD1 for D (5 bases). CDR1 is MNHEY, CDR2 SMNVEV, per germline (reference sequence). The CDR3 is 13 residues long. V was pared by 3 bases and J by 7 bases, with 7 bases between.

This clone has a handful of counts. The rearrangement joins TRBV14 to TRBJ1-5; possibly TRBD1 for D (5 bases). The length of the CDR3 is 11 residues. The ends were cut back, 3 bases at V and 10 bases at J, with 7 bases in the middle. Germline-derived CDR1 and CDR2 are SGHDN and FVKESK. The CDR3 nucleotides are TGTGCCAGCAGCCAGGGGGGACCCCAGCATTTT. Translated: CASSQGGPQHF.

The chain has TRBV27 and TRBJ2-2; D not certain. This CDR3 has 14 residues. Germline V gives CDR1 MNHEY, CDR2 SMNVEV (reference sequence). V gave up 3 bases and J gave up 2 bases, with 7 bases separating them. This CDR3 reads CASSFVINTGELFF. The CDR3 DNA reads TGTGCCAGCAGTTTTGTCATTAACACCGGGGAGCTGTTTTTT.

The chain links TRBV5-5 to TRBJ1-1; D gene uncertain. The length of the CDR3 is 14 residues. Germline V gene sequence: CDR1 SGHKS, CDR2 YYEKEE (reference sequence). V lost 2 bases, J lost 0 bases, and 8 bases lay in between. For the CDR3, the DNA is TGTGCCAGCAGCTTTTTGACGGTGAACACTGAAGCTTTCTTT. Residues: CASSFLTVNTEAFF.

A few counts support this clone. The DNA of the CDR3 is TGTGCCAGCAGTTTTCGTCAACGCGGGAGTAACACAGATACGCAGTATTTT. It encodes CASSFRQRGSNTDTQYF. The chain links TRBV27 to TRBJ2-3, with 7 bases matching TRBD2. Germline V gives CDR1 MNHEY, CDR2 SMNVEV (reference sequence). The CDR3 is 17 residues long. J was trimmed by 2 bases and V by 3 bases; bases with no gene match: 11.

CDR3 bases: TGTGCCAGTAGTACGGAGACAGGTTTGGCCAATCAGCCCCAGCATTTT. Translating it yields CASSTETGLANQPQHF. V and J are TRBV19 and TRBJ1-5; perhaps TRBD1 as D (6 bases). Germline CDR1 and CDR2: LNHDA and SQIVND (reference sequence). This CDR3 has 16 residues. Trimming removed 4 bases from V and 3 bases from J, with 16 bases in between. The variable domain in full, with the rest retrieved from reference TRBV19 and TRBJ1-5, is DGGITQSPKYLFRKEGQNVTLSCEQNLNHDAMYWYRQDPGQGLRLIYYSQIVNDFQKGDIAEGYSVSREKKESFPLTVTSAQKNPTAFYLCASSTETGLANQPQHFGDGTRLSIL.

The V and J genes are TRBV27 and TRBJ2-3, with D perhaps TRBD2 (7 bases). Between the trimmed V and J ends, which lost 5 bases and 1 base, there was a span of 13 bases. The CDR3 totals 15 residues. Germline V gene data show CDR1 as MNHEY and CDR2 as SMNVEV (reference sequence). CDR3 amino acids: CASSLGGGRTDTQYF. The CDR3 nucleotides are TGTGCCAGCAGTCTAGGGGGGGGCCGCACAGATACGCAGTATTTT.

The CDR3 sequence: CASSYGLAGVTDTQYF. The CDR3 coding sequence is TGTGCCAGCAGCTACGGACTAGCGGGAGTGACAGATACGCAGTATTTT. V gene TRBV5-8 combines with J gene TRBJ2-3, with 13 bases matching TRBD2. The CDR3 covers 16 residues. The germline V gene encodes CDR1 SGHTS and CDR2 YDEGEE. The trim removed 3 bases at V and 3 bases at J, leaving 4 bases unmatched.

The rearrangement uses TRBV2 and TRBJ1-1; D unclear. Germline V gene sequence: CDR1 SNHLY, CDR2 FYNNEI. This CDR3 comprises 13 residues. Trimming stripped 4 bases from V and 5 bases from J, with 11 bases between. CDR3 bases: TGTGCCAGCAGTGCGCAACAGTTTACTGAAGCTTTCTTT. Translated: CASSAQQFTEAFF.

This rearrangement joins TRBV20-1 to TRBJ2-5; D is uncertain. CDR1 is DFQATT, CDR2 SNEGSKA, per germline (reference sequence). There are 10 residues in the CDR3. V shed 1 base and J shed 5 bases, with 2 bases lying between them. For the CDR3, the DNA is TGCAGTGCTAGAGTGGAGACCCAGTACTTC. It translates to CSARVETQYF.

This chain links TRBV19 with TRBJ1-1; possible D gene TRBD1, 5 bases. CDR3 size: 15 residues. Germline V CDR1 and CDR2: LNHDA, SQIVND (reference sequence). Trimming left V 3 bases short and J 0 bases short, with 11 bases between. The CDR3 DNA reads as TGTGCCAGTAGTATTTGGCAGGGAATGAACACTGAAGCTTTCTTT. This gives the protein CASSIWQGMNTEAFF.

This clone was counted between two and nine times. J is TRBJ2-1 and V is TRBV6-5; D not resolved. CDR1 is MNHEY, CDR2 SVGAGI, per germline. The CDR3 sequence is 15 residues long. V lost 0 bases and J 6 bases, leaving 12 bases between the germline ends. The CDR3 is CASSYSVDGANEQFF. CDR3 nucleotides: TGTGCCAGCAGTTACTCGGTTGACGGCGCCAATGAGCAGTTCTTC.

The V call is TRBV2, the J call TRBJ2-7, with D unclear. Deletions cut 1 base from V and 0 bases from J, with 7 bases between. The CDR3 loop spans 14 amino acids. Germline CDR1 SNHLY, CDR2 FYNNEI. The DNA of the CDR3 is TGTGCCAGCAGTGAAGAGAAGAGCTCCTACGAGCAGTACTTC. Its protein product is CASSEEKSSYEQYF.

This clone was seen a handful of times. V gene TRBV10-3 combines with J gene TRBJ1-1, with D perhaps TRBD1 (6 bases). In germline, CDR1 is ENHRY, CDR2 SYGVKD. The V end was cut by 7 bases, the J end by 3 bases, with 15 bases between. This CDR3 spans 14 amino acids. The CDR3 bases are TGTGCCATCACTGGGACAATCGACGACACTGAAGCTTTCTTT. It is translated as CAITGTIDDTEAFF.

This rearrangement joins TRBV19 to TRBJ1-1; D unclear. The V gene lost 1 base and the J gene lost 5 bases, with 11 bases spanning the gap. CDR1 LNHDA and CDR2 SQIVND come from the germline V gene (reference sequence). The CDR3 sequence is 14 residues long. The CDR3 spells CASSIVTGLTEAFF. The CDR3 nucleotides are TGTGCCAGTAGTATAGTTACGGGGTTAACTGAAGCTTTCTTT.